The clone carrying this T cell receptor beta chain was counted a single time. Its antigen is as yet unknown. The source of the sample is a study of blood T cells in healthy people across ages. A second PCR, run for 7 to 11 cycles, used a sample-barcoded 5' primer plus a J-beta primer mix. TCRdb re-analysed the 5' RACE reads in MiXCR, keeping a single row per CDR3 protein. The sample includes about 830,000 distinct CDR3 sequences, under 80% of them seen just once. Healthy Russian Caucasian donors spanned ages about 6 to 100 years. Findings and caveats of the study: The lack of PBMC sorting stopped any conclusive naive versus antigen-experienced comparison. It was held that the diversity estimates obtained from one million T cells were underestimates.

The CDR3 has 15 residues. Deletions cut 1 base from V and 1 base from J, with 11 bases between. Germline V gene data show CDR1 as SGDLS and CDR2 as YYNGEE. The chain carries TRBV9 and TRBJ1-1, with a possible D match to TRBD1 (5 bases). The specimen sequenced was blood. The clonotype originates from a man aged 25 to 45 in good health. CDR3 in DNA: TGTGCCAGCAGCGTAACCACAGGACCGAACACTGAAGCTTTCTTT. It codes for CASSVTTGPNTEAFF.